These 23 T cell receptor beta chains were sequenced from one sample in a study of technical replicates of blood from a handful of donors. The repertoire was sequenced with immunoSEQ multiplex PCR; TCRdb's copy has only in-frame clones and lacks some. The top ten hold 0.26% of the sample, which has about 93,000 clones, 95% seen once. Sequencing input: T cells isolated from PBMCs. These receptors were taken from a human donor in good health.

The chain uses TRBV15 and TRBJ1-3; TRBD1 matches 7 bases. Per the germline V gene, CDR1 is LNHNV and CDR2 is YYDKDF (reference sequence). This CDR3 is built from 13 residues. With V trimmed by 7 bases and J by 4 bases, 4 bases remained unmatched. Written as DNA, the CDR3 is TGTGCCACCACCACGGACAGGGGAAACACCATATATTTT. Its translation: CATTTDRGNTIYF. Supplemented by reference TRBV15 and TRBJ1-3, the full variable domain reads DAMVIQNPRYQVTQFGKPVTLSCSQTLNHNVMYWYQQKSSQAPKLLFHYYDKDFNNEADTPDNFQSRRPNTSFCFLDIRSPGLGDTAMYLCATTTDRGNTIYFGEGSWLTVV.

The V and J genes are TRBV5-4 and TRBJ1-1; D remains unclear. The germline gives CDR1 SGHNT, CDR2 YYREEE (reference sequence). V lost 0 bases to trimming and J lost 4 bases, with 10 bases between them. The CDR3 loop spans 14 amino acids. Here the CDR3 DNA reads TGTGCCAGCAGCTTGGGACCGGGGTCCACTGAAGCTTTCTTT. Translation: CASSLGPGSTEAFF.

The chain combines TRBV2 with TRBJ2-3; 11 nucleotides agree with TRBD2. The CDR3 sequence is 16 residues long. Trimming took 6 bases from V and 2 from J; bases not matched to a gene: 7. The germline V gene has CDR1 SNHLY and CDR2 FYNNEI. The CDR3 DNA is TGTGCCAGCAGAAGATTGACTAGCGGGGCCACAGATACGCAGTATTTT. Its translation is CASRRLTSGATDTQYF.

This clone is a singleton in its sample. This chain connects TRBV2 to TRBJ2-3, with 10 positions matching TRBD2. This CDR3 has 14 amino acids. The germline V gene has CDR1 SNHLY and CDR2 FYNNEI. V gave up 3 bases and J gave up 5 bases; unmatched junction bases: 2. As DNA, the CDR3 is TGTGCCAGCAGTGACCGACTAGCGGGAGATACGCAGTATTTT. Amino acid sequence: CASSDRLAGDTQYF.

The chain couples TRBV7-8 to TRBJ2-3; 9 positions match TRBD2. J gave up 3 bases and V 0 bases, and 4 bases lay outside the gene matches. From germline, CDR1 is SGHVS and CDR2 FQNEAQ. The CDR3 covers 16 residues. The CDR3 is CASSLAAGGLTDTQYF. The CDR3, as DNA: TGTGCCAGCAGCTTAGCCGCGGGGGGGCTGACAGATACGCAGTATTTT. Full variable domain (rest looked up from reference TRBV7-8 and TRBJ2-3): GAGVSQSPRYKVAKRGQDVALRCDPISGHVSLFWYQQALGQGPEFLTYFQNEAQLDKSGLPSDRFFAERPEGSVSTLKIQRTQQEDSAVYLCASSLAAGGLTDTQYFGPGTRLTVL.

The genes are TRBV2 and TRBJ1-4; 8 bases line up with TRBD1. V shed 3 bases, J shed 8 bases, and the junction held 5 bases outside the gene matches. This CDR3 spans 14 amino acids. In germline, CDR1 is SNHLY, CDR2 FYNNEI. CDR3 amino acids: CASSDRGHWEKLFF. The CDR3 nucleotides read TGTGCCAGCAGTGACAGGGGGCATTGGGAAAAACTGTTTTTT.

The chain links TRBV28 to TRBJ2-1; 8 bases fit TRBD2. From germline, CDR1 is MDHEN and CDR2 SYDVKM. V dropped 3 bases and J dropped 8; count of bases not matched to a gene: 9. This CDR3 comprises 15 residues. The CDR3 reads CASSFWGTRSYEQFF. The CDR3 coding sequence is TGTGCCAGCAGTTTTTGGGGGACTAGGAGCTATGAGCAGTTCTTC.

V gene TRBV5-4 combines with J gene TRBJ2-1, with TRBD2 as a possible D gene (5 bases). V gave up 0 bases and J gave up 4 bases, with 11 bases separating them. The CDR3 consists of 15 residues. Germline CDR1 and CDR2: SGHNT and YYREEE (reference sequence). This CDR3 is CASSLEGGGYNEQFF. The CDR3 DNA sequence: TGTGCCAGCAGCTTGGAAGGCGGAGGTTACAATGAGCAGTTCTTC.

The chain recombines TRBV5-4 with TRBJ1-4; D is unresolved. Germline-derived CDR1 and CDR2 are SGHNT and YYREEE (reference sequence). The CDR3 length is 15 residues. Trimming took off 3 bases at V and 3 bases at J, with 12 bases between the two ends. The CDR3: CASSSGEEANEKLFF. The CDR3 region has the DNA TGTGCCAGCAGCTCCGGGGAAGAGGCTAATGAAAAACTGTTTTTT.

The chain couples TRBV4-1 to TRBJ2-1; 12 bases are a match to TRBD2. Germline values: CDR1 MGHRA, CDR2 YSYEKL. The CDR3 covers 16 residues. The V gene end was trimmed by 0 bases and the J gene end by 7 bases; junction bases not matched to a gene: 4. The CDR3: CASSQDGLAGRNEQFF. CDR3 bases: TGCGCCAGCAGCCAAGACGGACTAGCGGGGAGGAATGAGCAGTTCTTC.

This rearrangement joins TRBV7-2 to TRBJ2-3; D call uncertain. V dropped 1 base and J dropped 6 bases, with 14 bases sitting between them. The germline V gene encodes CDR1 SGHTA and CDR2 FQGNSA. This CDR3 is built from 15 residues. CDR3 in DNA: TGTGCCAGCAGCTTAGGCCACAGTTGGTCGGATACGCAGTATTTT. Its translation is CASSLGHSWSDTQYF. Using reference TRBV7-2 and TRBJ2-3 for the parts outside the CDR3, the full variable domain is GAGVSQSPSNKVTEKGKDVELRCDPISGHTALYWYRQSLGQGLEFLIYFQGNSAPDKSGLPSDRFSAERTGGSVSTLTIQRTQQEDSAVYLCASSLGHSWSDTQYFGPGTRLTVL.

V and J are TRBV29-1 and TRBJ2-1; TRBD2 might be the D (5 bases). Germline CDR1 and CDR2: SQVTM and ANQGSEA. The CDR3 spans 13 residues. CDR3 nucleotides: TGCAGAACAGAGCGGCGATTGCACGATGAGCAGTTCTTC. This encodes CRTERRLHDEQFF.

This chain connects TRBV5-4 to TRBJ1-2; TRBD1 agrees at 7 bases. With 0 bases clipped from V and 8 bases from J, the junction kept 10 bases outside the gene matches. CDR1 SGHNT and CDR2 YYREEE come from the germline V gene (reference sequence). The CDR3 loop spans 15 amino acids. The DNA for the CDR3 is TGTGCCAGCAGCTTGGGGGGGACAGTAGATAGAGGCTACACCTTC. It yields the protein CASSLGGTVDRGYTF.

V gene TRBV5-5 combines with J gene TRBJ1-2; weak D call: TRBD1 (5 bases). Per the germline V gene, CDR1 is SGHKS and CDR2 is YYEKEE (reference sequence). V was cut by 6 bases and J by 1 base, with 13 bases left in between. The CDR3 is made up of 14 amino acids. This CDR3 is CASTTAGGNYGYTF. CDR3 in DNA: TGTGCCAGCACCACGGCGGGGGGTAACTATGGCTACACCTTC.

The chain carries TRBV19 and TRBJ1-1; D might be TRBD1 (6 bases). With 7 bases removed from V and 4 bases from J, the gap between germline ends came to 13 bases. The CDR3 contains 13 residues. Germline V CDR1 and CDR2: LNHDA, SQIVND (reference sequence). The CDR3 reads CASIGGLGTEAFF. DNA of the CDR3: TGTGCCAGTATTGGGGGCCTGGGCACTGAAGCTTTCTTT.

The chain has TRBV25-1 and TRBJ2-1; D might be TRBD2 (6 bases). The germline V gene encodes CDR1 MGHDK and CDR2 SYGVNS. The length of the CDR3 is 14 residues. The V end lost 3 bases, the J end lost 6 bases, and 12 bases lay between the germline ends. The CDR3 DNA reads TGTGCCAGCAGTGAGCCGGGAGCAGCCAATGAGCAGTTCTTC. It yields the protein CASSEPGAANEQFF.

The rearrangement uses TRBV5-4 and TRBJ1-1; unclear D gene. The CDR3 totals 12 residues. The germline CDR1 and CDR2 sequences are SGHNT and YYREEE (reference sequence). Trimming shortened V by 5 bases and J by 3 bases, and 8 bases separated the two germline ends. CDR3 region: CASRVDDTEAFF. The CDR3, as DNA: TGTGCCAGCAGGGTAGATGACACTGAAGCTTTCTTT.

The CDR3 here is CASSRDSHTDTQYF. The CDR3 DNA reads as TGTGCCAGTAGTCGGGACAGCCACACAGATACGCAGTATTTT. The genes are TRBV19 and TRBJ2-3, with 7 bases identical to TRBD1. The CDR3 contains 14 residues. The junction had 4 bases not matched to a gene; V was cut back by 5 bases and J by 2 bases. The germline V gene has CDR1 LNHDA and CDR2 SQIVND (reference sequence).

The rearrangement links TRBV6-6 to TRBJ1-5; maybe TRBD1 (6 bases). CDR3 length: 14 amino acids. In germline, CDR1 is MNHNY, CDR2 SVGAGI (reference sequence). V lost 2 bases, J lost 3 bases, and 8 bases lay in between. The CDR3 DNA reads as TGTGCCAGCAGTTACAGGGGGAACAATCAGCCCCAGCATTTT. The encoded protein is CASSYRGNNQPQHF.

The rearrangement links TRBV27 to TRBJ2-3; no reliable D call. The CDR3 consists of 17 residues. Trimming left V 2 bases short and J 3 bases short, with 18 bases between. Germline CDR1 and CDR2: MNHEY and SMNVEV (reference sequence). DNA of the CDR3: TGTGCCAGCAGTTTACATGCTCAGGCCCTGGTGACAGATACGCAGTATTTT. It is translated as CASSLHAQALVTDTQYF.

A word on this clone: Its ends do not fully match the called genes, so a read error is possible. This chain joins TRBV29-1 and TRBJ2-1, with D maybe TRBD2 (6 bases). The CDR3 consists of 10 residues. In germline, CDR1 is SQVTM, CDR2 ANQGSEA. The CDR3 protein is CSAAWGEPIF. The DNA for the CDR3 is TGCAGCGCCGCGTGGGGGGAGCCGATCTTC.

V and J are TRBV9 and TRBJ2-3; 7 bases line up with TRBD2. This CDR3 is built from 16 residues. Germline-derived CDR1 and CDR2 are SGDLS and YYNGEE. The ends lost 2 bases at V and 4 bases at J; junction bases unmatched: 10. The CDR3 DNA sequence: TGTGCCAGCAGCGTCGGCGGGACTACATTAGCAGATACGCAGTATTTT. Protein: CASSVGGTTLADTQYF.

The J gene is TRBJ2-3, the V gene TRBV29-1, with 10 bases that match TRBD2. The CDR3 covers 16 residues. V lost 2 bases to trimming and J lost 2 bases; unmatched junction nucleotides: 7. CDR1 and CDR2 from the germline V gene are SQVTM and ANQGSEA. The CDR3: CSVETVAGGSTDTQYF. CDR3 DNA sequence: TGCAGCGTTGAAACGGTAGCGGGGGGATCCACAGATACGCAGTATTTT.